These 26 T cell receptor beta chains came from one sample sequenced in a study of cytomegalovirus exposure and HLA in healthy donors. PCR was performed using 60 Vbeta and 13 Jbeta primers. Some clones are missing from TCRdb's copy, which holds only in-frame ones; the method was immunoSEQ multiplex PCR. Among 130,000 or so clones, approximately 9% were seen once, and the ten largest hold approximately 7.5%. Sample: PBMCs. The receptors derive from a woman in her forties in good health and CMV-seropositive.

The chain combines TRBV6-6 with TRBJ1-2; D uncertain. Trimming left V 0 bases short and J 8 bases short, with 10 bases between. The CDR3 totals 13 residues. Germline V gene data show CDR1 as MNHNY and CDR2 as SVGAGI (reference sequence). CDR3 region: CASSYSRDTGYTF. As DNA, the CDR3 is TGTGCCAGCAGTTACTCGCGGGATACGGGCTACACCTTC.

V gene TRBV6-6 combines with J gene TRBJ1-1, with 7 bases lining up with TRBD1. V shed 5 bases, J shed 1 base, and the junction held 4 bases outside the gene matches. The CDR3 extends over 14 amino acids. Germline lookup yields CDR1 MNHNY and CDR2 SVGAGI (reference sequence). CDR3 nucleotide sequence: TGTGCCAGCAGTCTCCGACAGGGGAACACTGAAGCTTTCTTT. Protein: CASSLRQGNTEAFF.

This clone was counted only a few times. This chain links TRBV5-1 with TRBJ1-1; 10 bases map to TRBD1. Germline lookup yields CDR1 SGHRS and CDR2 YFSETQ. The trim removed 4 bases at V and 5 bases at J, leaving 17 bases unmatched. The CDR3 totals 18 residues. Written as DNA, the CDR3 is TGCGCCAGCAGCCCATCCGGGACAGGGGAAGGGAAGTCGACTGAAGCTTTCTTT. It specifies CASSPSGTGEGKSTEAFF.

The V and J genes are TRBV19 and TRBJ2-4; D might be TRBD2 (6 bases). Germline V gene lookup returns CDR1 LNHDA and CDR2 SQIVND (reference sequence). Trimming cost V 5 bases and J 3 bases, with 14 bases left between them. This CDR3 has 15 amino acids. The DNA for the CDR3 is TGTGCCAGTAGTCCGTCGGGGGTAGTCAAAAACATTCAGTACTTC. Protein product: CASSPSGVVKNIQYF.

This clone was detected only a few times. The chain links TRBV5-4 to TRBJ1-6, with 7 positions matching TRBD1. The trim removed 2 bases at V and 6 bases at J, leaving 2 bases unmatched. The germline CDR1 and CDR2 sequences are SGHNT and YYREEE (reference sequence). The CDR3 length is 14 residues. The CDR3 region is CASSFRDSNSPLHF. CDR3 in DNA: TGTGCCAGCAGCTTCCGGGACAGTAATTCACCCCTCCACTTT.

This chain connects TRBV7-8 to TRBJ1-1; the D gene is possibly TRBD1 (5 bases). The V end lost 5 bases, the J end lost 3 bases, and 13 bases lay between the germline ends. The V gene's germline CDR1 is SGHVS and CDR2 FQNEAQ. The CDR3 is 14 amino acids. The CDR3 loop reads CASSQTEKDTEAFF. CDR3 nucleotide sequence: TGTGCCAGCAGCCAGACAGAAAAGGACACTGAAGCTTTCTTT.

The table lists this clone with a few counts. The chain has TRBV9 and TRBJ1-5; possible D gene TRBD1, 6 bases. Trimming shortened V by 3 bases and J by 0 bases, and 10 bases separated the two germline ends. Germline CDR1 SGDLS, CDR2 YYNGEE. CDR3 length: 15 residues. The CDR3 here is CASSAQGNSNQPQHF. CDR3 DNA: TGTGCCAGCAGCGCACAGGGAAATAGCAATCAGCCCCAGCATTTT. The variable domain in full, completed from reference TRBV9 and TRBJ1-5, reads DSGVTQTPKHLITATGQRVTLRCSPRSGDLSVYWYQQSLDQGLQFLIQYYNGEERAKGNILERFSAQQFPDLHSELNLSSLELGDSALYFCASSAQGNSNQPQHFGDGTRLSIL.

This chain joins TRBV27 and TRBJ1-1, with 9 nucleotides matching TRBD1. V was clipped by 4 bases and J by 2 bases; unmatched bases: 14. CDR3 size: 18 residues. Germline assignment: CDR1 MNHEY and CDR2 SMNVEV (reference sequence). The CDR3 here is CASSSRRPDRGRNTEAFF. DNA of the CDR3: TGTGCCAGCAGTTCACGAAGACCGGACAGGGGAAGAAACACTGAAGCTTTCTTT.

In its sample, this clone was seen a few times. The chain has TRBV29-1 and TRBJ1-2, with 11 bases fitting TRBD1. Germline CDR1 is SQVTM and CDR2 is ANQGSEA. This CDR3 has 15 residues. The junction had 11 bases not matched to a gene; V was cut back by 5 bases and J by 6 bases. CDR3: CSVCGDRGGYDGYTF. CDR3 DNA sequence: TGCAGCGTTTGTGGGGACAGGGGGGGGTACGATGGCTACACCTTC.

The V gene is TRBV27, the J gene TRBJ1-3; D not certain. This CDR3 has 13 residues. From germline, CDR1 is MNHEY and CDR2 SMNVEV (reference sequence). V lost 6 bases to trimming and J lost 0 bases, with 6 bases between them. The CDR3 DNA sequence: TGTGCCAGCAGACACACCTCTGGAAACACCATATATTTT. This encodes CASRHTSGNTIYF.

This sequence joins TRBV5-1 and TRBJ2-1, with 10 bases identical to TRBD2. CDR3 length equals 17 residues. The germline CDR1 and CDR2 sequences are SGHRS and YFSETQ. The V gene end was trimmed by 1 base and the J gene end by 5 bases; junction bases not matched to a gene: 9. DNA for the CDR3: TGCGCCAGCAGCTTGAGGGTAGCGGGGGGAAGGGACAATGAGCAGTTCTTC. Translation: CASSLRVAGGRDNEQFF.

The chain has TRBV11-3 and TRBJ2-3; 9 nucleotides agree with TRBD1. Trimming cost V 1 base and J 2 bases; bases outside gene matches: 4. CDR1 is SGHNT and CDR2 is YENEEA in the germline V gene. This CDR3 has 16 residues. In DNA form, the CDR3 reads TGTGCCAGCAGCTTAGGACAGGGGGAGCTCACAGATACGCAGTATTTT. Protein sequence: CASSLGQGELTDTQYF.

This clone showed up just a few times. The chain joins TRBV29-1 to TRBJ2-5, with 7 bases fitting TRBD1. The J call is in doubt because the DNA end fits TRBJ2-7 better. Germline loops: CDR1 SQVTM, CDR2 ANQGSEA. This CDR3 has 12 residues. CDR3 amino acids: CSARQGPYEQYF. CDR3 DNA sequence: TGCAGCGCACGACAGGGACCCTACGAGCAGTACTTC.

This clone was recorded a few times. V and J are TRBV4-1 and TRBJ2-5; D perhaps matches TRBD2 (6 bases). The germline CDR1 and CDR2 sequences are MGHRA and YSYEKL. Between the trimmed V and J ends, which lost 2 bases and 5 bases, there was a span of 18 bases. This CDR3 contains 16 residues. The CDR3 region has the DNA TGCGCCAGCAGCCAAACAGGCCATCTGGGGAGGGAGACCCAGTACTTC. It is translated as CASSQTGHLGRETQYF.

This clone was seen only a few times. The V and J genes are TRBV2 and TRBJ2-1, with D uncertain. The CDR3 is made up of 14 amino acids. Trimming took off 6 bases at V and 2 bases at J, with 11 bases between the two ends. Germline V gives CDR1 SNHLY, CDR2 FYNNEI. In DNA, the CDR3 is TGTGCCAGCAGAGCATATCGTACCTACAATGAGCAGTTCTTC. Residues: CASRAYRTYNEQFF.

This clone was counted only a few times. This sequence joins TRBV7-9 and TRBJ2-6; unclear D gene. The CDR3 consists of 15 residues. The ends were cut back, 1 base at V and 1 base at J, with 5 bases in the middle. CDR1 is SEHNR, CDR2 FQNEAQ, per germline (reference sequence). DNA for the CDR3: TGTGCCAGCAGCTTAGACAGTTCTGGGGCCAACGTCCTGACTTTC. This translates into CASSLDSSGANVLTF.

There are a few counts of this clone. The chain joins TRBV2 to TRBJ2-2, with 16 bases that match TRBD2. V gave up 6 bases and J gave up 1 base; unmatched junction bases: 2. Germline V gene lookup returns CDR1 SNHLY and CDR2 FYNNEI. This CDR3 has 17 residues. CDR3 residues: CASSGTSGGVNTGELFF. The CDR3 nucleotides read TGTGCCAGCAGCGGGACTAGCGGGGGGGTGAACACCGGGGAGCTGTTTTTT.

This clone was detected a few times. The rearrangement links TRBV5-6 to TRBJ1-1; TRBD1 is a possible D gene (6 bases). The CDR3 has 14 residues. V was cut by 2 bases and J by 10 bases, with 18 bases left in between. CDR1 and CDR2 (germline): SGHDT, YYEEEE. CDR3 nucleotides: TGTGCCAGCAGCTTTCTCAACGGGGGGCGAGGAGCTTTCTTT. It yields the protein CASSFLNGGRGAFF.

This clone ranks as medium-sized (0.01 to 0.1%). CDR3 residues: CASSLGLGLSYNEQFF. In DNA, the CDR3 is TGTGCCAGCAGCTTAGGGTTGGGACTTTCCTACAATGAGCAGTTCTTC. The chain combines TRBV7-3 with TRBJ2-1, with D perhaps TRBD2 (6 bases). In germline, CDR1 is SGHTA, CDR2 FQGTGA. V shed 2 bases and J shed 1 base, with 12 bases lying between them. The CDR3 covers 16 residues.

The rearrangement joins TRBV7-2 to TRBJ1-2; D remains ambiguous. Germline values: CDR1 SGHTA, CDR2 FQGNSA. The V end lost 11 bases, the J end lost 0 bases, and 16 bases lay between the germline ends. The CDR3 totals 14 residues. CDR3 DNA sequence: TGTGCCGGCACTCGTCCGGGAGCTAACTATGGCTACACCTTC. Amino acid sequence: CAGTRPGANYGYTF.

This clone turned up a few times. Given the absence of the conserved phenylalanine or tryptophan at the CDR3 end, a read error is likely. The chain recombines TRBV19 with TRBJ1-5; D possibly corresponds to TRBD1 (5 bases). Germline lookup yields CDR1 LNHDA and CDR2 SQIVND (reference sequence). V was clipped by 1 base and J by 3 bases, with 16 bases between them. This CDR3 is built from 17 residues. CDR3 protein: CASSIGGGRGDNQPQHV. DNA for the CDR3: TGTGCCAGTAGTATAGGGGGCGGCAGAGGGGACAATCAGCCCCAGCATGTT.

This clone has more than one count but fewer than ten. The V call is TRBV5-6, the J call TRBJ1-2; 7 nucleotides agree with TRBD1. V lost 2 bases to trimming and J lost 7 bases; unmatched junction nucleotides: 14. CDR3 length: 16 residues. Germline lookup yields CDR1 SGHDT and CDR2 YYEEEE. The CDR3 protein is CASSLAPTGLGRGYTF. The CDR3 DNA sequence: TGTGCCAGCAGCTTAGCTCCGACAGGGTTAGGTCGTGGCTACACCTTC. The full variable domain, rest sourced from reference TRBV5-6 and TRBJ1-2, is DAGVTQSPTHLIKTRGQQVTLRCSPKSGHDTVSWYQQALGQGPQFIFQYYEEEERQRGNFPDRFSGHQFPNYSSELNVNALLLGDSALYLCASSLAPTGLGRGYTFGSGTRLTVV.

The chain joins TRBV5-8 to TRBJ2-1; 8 bases align to TRBD2. J gave up 1 base and V 4 bases, and 13 bases lay outside the gene matches. CDR3 length: 18 residues. The germline CDR1 and CDR2 sequences are SGHTS and YDEGEE. The DNA of the CDR3 is TGTGCCAGCAGCCCTCAGTCCGGGACTAGGGGATCCTACAATGAGCAGTTCTTC. Translating gives CASSPQSGTRGSYNEQFF.

This clone was seen more than once but under ten times. The chain is built from TRBV11-3 and TRBJ2-2, with a tentative D call TRBD1 (6 bases). Germline CDR1 reads SGHNT; CDR2 reads YENEEA. The CDR3 consists of 15 residues. The V end lost 1 base, the J end lost 2 bases, and 8 bases lay between the germline ends. The CDR3 is CASSLGGPNTGELFF. The CDR3 bases are TGTGCCAGCAGCTTAGGGGGGCCCAACACCGGGGAGCTGTTTTTT.

This clone came up a few times. J is TRBJ1-2 and V is TRBV5-1; D is unclear. V was shortened by 4 bases and J by 4 bases, with 17 bases between the two germline ends. This CDR3 has 15 residues. Germline CDR1 is SGHRS and CDR2 is YFSETQ. The DNA of the CDR3 is TGCGCCAGCAGCCCTGGGCCAGAACTGGCCTATGGCTACACCTTC. Its translation is CASSPGPELAYGYTF.

This clone was seen only a few times. The junction departs from germline at one end; a sequencing error may be responsible. In the same sample, other DNA sequences code for this CDR3. The V gene is TRBV18, the J gene TRBJ1-2; 8 bases match TRBD1. There are 11 residues in the CDR3. CDR1 is KGHSH and CDR2 is LQKENI in the germline V gene. The CDR3 reads CASSQGDGYTF. CDR3 nucleotides: TGCGCCAGCTCACAGGGGGATGGCTACACCTTC.